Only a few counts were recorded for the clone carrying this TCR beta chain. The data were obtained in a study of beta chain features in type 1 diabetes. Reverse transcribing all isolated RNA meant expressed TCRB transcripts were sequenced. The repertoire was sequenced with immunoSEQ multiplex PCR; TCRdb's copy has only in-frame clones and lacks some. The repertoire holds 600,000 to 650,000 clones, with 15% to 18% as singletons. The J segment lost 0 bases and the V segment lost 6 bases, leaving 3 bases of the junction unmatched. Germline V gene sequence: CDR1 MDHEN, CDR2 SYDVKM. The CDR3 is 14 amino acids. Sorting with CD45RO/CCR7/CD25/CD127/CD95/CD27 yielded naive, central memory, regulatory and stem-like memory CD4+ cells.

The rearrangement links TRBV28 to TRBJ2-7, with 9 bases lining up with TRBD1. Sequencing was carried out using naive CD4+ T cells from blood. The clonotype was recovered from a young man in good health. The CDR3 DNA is TGTGCCAGCAGGAGGACAGGGGACTCCTACGAGCAGTACTTC. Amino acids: CASRRTGDSYEQYF. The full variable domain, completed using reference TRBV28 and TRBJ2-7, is DVKVTQSSRYLVKRTGEKVFLECVQDMDHENMFWYRQDPGLGLRLIYFSYDVKMKEKGDIPEGYSVSREKKERFSLILESASTNQTSMYLCASRRTGDSYEQYFGPGTRLTVT.